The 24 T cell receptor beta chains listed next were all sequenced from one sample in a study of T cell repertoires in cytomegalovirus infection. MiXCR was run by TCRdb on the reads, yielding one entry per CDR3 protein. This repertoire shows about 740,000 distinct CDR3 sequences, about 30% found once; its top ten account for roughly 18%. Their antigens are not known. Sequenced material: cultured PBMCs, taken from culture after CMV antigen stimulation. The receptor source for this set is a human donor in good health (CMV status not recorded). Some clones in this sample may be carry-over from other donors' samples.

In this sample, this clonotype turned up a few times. Here the CDR3 reads CASSSGQAATEAFF. The DNA for the CDR3 is TGTGCCAGCAGCTCGGGACAGGCGGCCACTGAAGCTTTCTTT. The rearrangement links TRBV7-2 to TRBJ1-1, with 8 bases identical to TRBD1. The CDR3 runs 14 residues. Trimming took 4 bases from V and 4 from J; bases not matched to a gene: 5. Germline V gene sequence: CDR1 SGHTA, CDR2 FQGNSA.

The DNA of the CDR3 is TGTGCCAGCAGGCCCACCGGTCTGGGGAACACCATATATTTT. Residues: CASRPTGLGNTIYF. The chain combines TRBV12-3 or TRBV12-4 with TRBJ1-3, with no clear D. The CDR3 consists of 14 residues. V was clipped by 6 bases and J by 7 bases, with 16 bases between them.

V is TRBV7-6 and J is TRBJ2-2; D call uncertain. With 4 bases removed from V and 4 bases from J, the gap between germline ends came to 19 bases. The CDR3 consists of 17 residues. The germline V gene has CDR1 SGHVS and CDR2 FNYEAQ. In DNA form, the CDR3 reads TGTGCCAGCAGCTATATAGAGGACCCCTTCAGCACCGGGGAGCTGTTTTTT. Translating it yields CASSYIEDPFSTGELFF.

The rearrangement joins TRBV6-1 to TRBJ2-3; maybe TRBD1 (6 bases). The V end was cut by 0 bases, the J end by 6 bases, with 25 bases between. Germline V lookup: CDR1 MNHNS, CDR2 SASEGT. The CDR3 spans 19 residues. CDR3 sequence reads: CASSEARGGLVGDSDTQYF. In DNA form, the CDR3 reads TGTGCCAGCAGTGAAGCCAGGGGCGGGCTAGTCGGCGACTCGGATACGCAGTATTTT.

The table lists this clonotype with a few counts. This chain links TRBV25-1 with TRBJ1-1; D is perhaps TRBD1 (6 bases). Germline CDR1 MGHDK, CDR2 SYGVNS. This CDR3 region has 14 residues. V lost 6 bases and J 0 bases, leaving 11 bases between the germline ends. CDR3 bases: TGTGCCAGCAGCTGGACAGAGATGAACACTGAAGCTTTCTTT. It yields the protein CASSWTEMNTEAFF.

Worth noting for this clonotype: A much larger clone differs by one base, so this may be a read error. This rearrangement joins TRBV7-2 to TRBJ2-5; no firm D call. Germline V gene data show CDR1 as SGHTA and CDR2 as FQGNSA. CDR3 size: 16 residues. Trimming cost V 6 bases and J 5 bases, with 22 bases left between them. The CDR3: CASRPPGGEPRETQYF. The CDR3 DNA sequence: TGTGCCAGCAGACCTCCCGGTGGAGAGCCCCGGGAGACCCAGTACTTC.

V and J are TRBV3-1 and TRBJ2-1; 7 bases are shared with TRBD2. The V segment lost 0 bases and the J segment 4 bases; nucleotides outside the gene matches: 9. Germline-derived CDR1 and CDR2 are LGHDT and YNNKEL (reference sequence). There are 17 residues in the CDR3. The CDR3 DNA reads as TGTGCCAGCAGCCAAGAATTCGGCGGGAGAGTATACAATGAGCAGTTCTTC. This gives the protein CASSQEFGGRVYNEQFF.

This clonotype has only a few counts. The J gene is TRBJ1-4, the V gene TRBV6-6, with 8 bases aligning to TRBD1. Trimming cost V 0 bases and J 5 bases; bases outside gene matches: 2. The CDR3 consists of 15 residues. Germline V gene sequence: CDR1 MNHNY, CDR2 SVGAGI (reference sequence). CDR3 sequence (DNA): TGTGCCAGCAGTTACTCCGGGACAGGCAATGAAAAACTGTTTTTT. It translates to CASSYSGTGNEKLFF.

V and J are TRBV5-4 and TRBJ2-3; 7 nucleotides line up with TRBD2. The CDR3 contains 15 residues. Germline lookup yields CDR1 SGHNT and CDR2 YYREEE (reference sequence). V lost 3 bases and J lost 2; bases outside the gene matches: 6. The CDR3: CASSSSSGPTDTQYF. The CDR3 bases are TGTGCCAGCAGCTCATCTAGCGGACCCACAGATACGCAGTATTTT.

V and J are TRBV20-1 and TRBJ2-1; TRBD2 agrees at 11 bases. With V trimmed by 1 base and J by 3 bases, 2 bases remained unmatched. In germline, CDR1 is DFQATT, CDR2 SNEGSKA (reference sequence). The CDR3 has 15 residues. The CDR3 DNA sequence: TGCAGTGCTAGAGCCGGGACTAGCGGCTACAATGAGCAGTTCTTC. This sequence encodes CSARAGTSGYNEQFF.

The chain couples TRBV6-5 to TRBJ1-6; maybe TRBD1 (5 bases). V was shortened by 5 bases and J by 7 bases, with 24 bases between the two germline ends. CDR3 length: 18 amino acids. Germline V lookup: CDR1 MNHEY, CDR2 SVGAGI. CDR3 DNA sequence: TGTGCCAGCAGTCCCAGGACGGACACGAGCGTAGCAAATTCACCCCTCCACTTT. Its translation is CASSPRTDTSVANSPLHF.

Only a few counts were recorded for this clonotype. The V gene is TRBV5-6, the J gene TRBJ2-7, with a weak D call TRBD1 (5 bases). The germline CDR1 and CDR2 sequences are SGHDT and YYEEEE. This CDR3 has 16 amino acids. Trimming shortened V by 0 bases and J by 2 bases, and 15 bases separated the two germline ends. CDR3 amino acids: CASSLEGQGLTYEQYF. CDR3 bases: TGTGCCAGCAGCTTGGAAGGGCAGGGCCTCACCTACGAGCAGTACTTC.

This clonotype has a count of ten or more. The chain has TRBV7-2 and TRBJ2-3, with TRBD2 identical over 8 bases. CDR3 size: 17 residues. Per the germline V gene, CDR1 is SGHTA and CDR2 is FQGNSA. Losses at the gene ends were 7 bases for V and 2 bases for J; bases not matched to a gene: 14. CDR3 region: CASIPSGGQPLTDTQYF. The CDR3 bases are TGTGCCAGCATTCCTTCGGGGGGGCAACCTCTCACAGATACGCAGTATTTT.

The CDR3: CAISESGLAGTYNEQFF. CDR3 in DNA: TGTGCCATCAGTGAGAGCGGACTAGCGGGTACCTACAATGAGCAGTTCTTC. The chain combines TRBV10-3 with TRBJ2-1, with 11 positions matching TRBD2. The CDR3 has 17 residues. V trimming: 2 bases; J trimming: 2 bases; junction bases outside the gene matches: 5. Per the germline V gene, CDR1 is ENHRY and CDR2 is SYGVKD.

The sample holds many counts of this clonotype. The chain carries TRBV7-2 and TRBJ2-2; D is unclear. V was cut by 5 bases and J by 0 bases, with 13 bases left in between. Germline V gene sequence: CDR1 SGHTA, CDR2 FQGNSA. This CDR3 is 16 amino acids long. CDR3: CASSPRNTANTGELFF. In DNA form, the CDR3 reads TGTGCCAGCAGCCCGCGGAATACCGCGAACACCGGGGAGCTGTTTTTT.

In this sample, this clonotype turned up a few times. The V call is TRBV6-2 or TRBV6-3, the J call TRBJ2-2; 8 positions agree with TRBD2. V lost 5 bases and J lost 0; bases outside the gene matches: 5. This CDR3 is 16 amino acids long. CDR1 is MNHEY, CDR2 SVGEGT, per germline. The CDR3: CASSRRLAPNTGELFF. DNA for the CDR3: TGTGCCAGCAGTCGAAGACTAGCGCCGAACACCGGGGAGCTGTTTTTT.

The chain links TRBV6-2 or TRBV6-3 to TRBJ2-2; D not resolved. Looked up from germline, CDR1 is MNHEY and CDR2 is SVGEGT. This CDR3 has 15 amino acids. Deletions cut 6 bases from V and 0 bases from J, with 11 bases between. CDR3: CASRTRWTNTGELFF. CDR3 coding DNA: TGTGCCAGCAGAACCAGGTGGACGAACACCGGGGAGCTGTTTTTT.

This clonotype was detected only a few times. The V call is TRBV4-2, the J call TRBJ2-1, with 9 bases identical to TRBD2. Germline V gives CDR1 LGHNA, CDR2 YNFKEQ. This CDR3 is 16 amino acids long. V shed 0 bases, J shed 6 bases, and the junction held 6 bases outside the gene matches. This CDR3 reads CASSQEGAGGPNEQFF. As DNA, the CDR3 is TGTGCCAGCAGCCAAGAGGGAGCGGGGGGACCCAATGAGCAGTTCTTC.

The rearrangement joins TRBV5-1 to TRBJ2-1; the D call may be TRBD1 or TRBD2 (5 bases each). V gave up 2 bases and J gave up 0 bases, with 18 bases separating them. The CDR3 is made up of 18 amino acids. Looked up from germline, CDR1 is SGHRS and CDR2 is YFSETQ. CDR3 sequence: CASSFRGMASFSYNEQFF. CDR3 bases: TGCGCCAGCAGCTTTAGGGGTATGGCTAGCTTCTCCTACAATGAGCAGTTCTTC.

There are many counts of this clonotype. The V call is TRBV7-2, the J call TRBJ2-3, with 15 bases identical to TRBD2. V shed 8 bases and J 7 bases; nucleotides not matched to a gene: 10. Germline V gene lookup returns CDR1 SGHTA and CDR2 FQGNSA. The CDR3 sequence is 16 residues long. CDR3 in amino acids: CASHPPGLAGGYTQYF. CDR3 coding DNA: TGTGCCAGCCATCCTCCGGGACTAGCGGGAGGTTATACGCAGTATTTT.

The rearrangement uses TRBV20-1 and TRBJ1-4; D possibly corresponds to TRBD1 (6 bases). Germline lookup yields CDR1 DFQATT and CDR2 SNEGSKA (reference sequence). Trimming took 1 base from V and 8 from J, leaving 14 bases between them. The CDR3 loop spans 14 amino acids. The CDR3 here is CSARVGGRDEKLFF. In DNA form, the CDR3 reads TGCAGTGCTAGAGTGGGGGGGCGCGACGAAAAACTGTTTTTT.

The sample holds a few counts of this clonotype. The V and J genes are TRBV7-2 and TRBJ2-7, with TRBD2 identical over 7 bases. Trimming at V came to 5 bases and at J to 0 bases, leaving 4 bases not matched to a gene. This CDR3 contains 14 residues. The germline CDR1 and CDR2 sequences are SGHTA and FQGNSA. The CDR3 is CASSARDYSYEQYF. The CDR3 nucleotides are TGTGCCAGCAGCGCCCGGGACTACTCCTACGAGCAGTACTTC.

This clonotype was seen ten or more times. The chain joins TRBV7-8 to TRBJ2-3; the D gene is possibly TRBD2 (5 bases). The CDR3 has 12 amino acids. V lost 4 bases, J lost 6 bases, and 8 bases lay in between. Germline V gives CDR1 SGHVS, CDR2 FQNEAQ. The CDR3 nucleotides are TGTGCCAGCAGCTGGAGGTGGGATACGCAGTATTTT. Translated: CASSWRWDTQYF. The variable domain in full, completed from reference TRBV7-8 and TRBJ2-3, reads GAGVSQSPRYKVAKRGQDVALRCDPISGHVSLFWYQQALGQGPEFLTYFQNEAQLDKSGLPSDRFFAERPEGSVSTLKIQRTQQEDSAVYLCASSWRWDTQYFGPGTRLTVL.

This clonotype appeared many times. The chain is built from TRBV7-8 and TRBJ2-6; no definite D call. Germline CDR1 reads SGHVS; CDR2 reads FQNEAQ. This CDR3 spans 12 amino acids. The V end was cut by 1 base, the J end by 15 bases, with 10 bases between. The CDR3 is CASSLVINNLTF. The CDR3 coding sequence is TGTGCCAGCAGCTTAGTCATCAATAACCTGACTTTC.